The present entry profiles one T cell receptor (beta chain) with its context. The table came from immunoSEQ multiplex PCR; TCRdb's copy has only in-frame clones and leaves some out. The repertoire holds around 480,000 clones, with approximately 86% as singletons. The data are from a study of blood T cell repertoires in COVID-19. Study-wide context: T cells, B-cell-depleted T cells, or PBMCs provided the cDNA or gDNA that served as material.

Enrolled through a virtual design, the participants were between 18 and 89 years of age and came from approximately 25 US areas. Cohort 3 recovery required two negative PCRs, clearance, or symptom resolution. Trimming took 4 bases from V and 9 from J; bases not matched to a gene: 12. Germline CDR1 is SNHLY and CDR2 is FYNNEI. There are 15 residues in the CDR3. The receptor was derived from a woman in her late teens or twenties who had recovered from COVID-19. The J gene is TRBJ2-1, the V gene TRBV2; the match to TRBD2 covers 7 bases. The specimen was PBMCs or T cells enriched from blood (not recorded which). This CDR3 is CASSAGAGSWGEQFF. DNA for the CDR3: TGTGCCAGCAGTGCGGGAGCGGGGTCCTGGGGTGAGCAGTTCTTC.